This T cell receptor beta chain stems from a study of shared clonotypes between healthy human individuals. Looking at the study overall: Each donor had three CD4 naive, three CD4 memory, two CD8 naive and one CD8 memory plate.

In its sample, this clone was seen a few times. No antigen is known for it. This CDR3 has 13 amino acids. The germline V gene has CDR1 SNHLY and CDR2 FYNNEI. Terminally differentiated effector memory CD45RA+ cells were left out of the naive CD8 fraction, which was CD45RO-negative and positively selected for CCR7. Healthy and HIV-negative, the adult donors had no recent acute infections or vaccinations. The donor cohort consisted entirely of Caucasian adults residing in Nashville, Tennessee. Findings of the study overall: Naive subsets tended to show greater estimated richness than memory subsets.

Clones were read by immunoSEQ multiplex PCR, and TCRdb kept only the in-frame ones, dropping some. The sample lists 1.5 million to 2.5 million clones, roughly 95% occurring once. The gene calls are TRBV2 and TRBJ2-7, with D unclear. The clonotype was recovered from a man aged 18 to 30 in good health. Sequencing was carried out using naive CD8+ T cells sorted from blood. The CDR3 bases are TGTGGGTCGTCCCTGACTCCCTCCTACGAGCAGTACTTC. Amino acid sequence: CGSSLTPSYEQYF. The full variable domain, its missing parts supplied by reference TRBV2 and TRBJ2-7, is EPEVTQTPSHQVTQMGQEVILRCVPISNHLYFYWYRQILGQKVEFLVSFYNNEISEKSEIFDDQFSVERPDGSNFTLKIRSTKLEDSAMYFCGSSLTPSYEQYFGPGTRLTVT.